This TCR beta chain was retrieved from a study of T cells after yellow fever vaccination. Study-level information: With SMART-Seq v4 Ultra Low Input, the fractions containing low cell numbers were prepared. Study results and caveats: The secondary response was weaker, and its peak arrived faster, on day 5 versus 15. Booster samples showed a return of most primary-vaccination clones (under 98% CD4, roughly 85% CD8).

TCRdb used MiXCR to reprocess the 5' RACE reads, holding one entry per CDR3 protein. The sample consists of 300,000 or so distinct CDR3 sequences, 10% to 15% of them appearing once. This clonotype was observed a few times. Its antigen is unknown. The input for sequencing was CD4+ T cells sorted from PBMCs, taken 45 days after the yellow fever booster vaccination. This TCR was recovered from a man in his thirties or forties who received the YFV17D yellow fever vaccine.

In DNA form, the CDR3 reads TGCAGCGTTGAGGGGGTATCTGGGGCCAACGTCCTGACTTTC. Translated, it gives CSVEGVSGANVLTF. V gene TRBV29-1 combines with J gene TRBJ2-6; D assignment may be TRBD1 or TRBD2 (5 bases each). Deletions cut 3 bases from V and 1 base from J, with 7 bases between. CDR3 length: 14 residues. Germline CDR1 and CDR2: SQVTM and ANQGSEA.